These T cell receptor beta chains were read from a single sample in a study of T cells in Graves' hyperthyroidism and ophthalmopathy. Each CDR3 protein is one row after TCRdb ran MiXCR on the multiplex PCR reads. The profile shows roughly 580,000 distinct CDR3 sequences, about 14% of them singletons. Sequencing was performed on blood. These receptors were obtained from a woman under 40 with Graves' hyperthyroidism that later progressed to Graves' ophthalmopathy. CDR3s include the opening cysteine and the closing phenylalanine or tryptophan. The D gene is left open where the match is weak. A clone size is listed for some rows: how often the clone was seen (once, few, many), or a class if it is expanded.

j_gene	abundance	d_gene	v_gene	CDR3nt	CDR3aa
TRBJ2-7	many	.	TRBV2	TGTGCCAGCCGATGGGACCTCTCCTACGAGCAGTACTTC	CASRWDLSYEQYF
TRBJ2-1	many	TRBD1	TRBV7-9	TGTGCCAGCAGCTTAACGGGACAGATCATCGATGAGCAGTTCTTC	CASSLTGQIIDEQFF
TRBJ2-2	many	.	TRBV7-9	TGTGCCAGCAGCCCCTCTTCGGCGCTGCTGAACACCGGGGAGCTGTTTTTT	CASSPSSALLNTGELFF
TRBJ1-1	once	.	TRBV18	TGTGCCAGCTCACCATCCCCCCCCTCCGAGTTGGGCGACACTGAAGCTTTCTTT	CASSPSPPSELGDTEAFF
TRBJ2-2	many	.	TRBV2	TGTGCCAGCAGGAGAGTACTAGGGGGGGAGCTGTTTTTT	CASRRVLGGELFF
TRBJ1-5	many	TRBD1	TRBV20-1	TGCAGTGCTAGAGTCGGGACAGCCGTAAATCAGCCCCAGCATTTT	CSARVGTAVNQPQHF
TRBJ1-2	few	.	TRBV11-3	TGTGCCAGCAGCTTAGATCTAAGAGGAGGCTACACCTTC	CASSLDLRGGYTF
TRBJ2-1	many	.	TRBV29-1	TGCAGCGTTGAAGGAGGACTCATAGGCATCTACAATGAGCAGTTCTTC	CSVEGGLIGIYNEQFF
TRBJ1-1	many	TRBD1	TRBV12-3/TRBV12-4	TGTGCCAGCAGAACAGGGGAACGGACTGAAGCTTTCTTT	CASRTGERTEAFF
TRBJ2-1	.	.	TRBV12-3/TRBV12-4	TGTGCCAGCAGTTTTCGGGACGGAAACAATGAGCAGTTCTTC	CASSFRDGNNEQFF
TRBJ2-3	few	.	TRBV3-1	TGTGCCAGCAGCCGAAGTTGGGACACAGATACGCAGTATTTT	CASSRSWDTDTQYF
TRBJ2-1	many	.	TRBV27	TGTGCCAGCAGTCCCGTCGGGGATGAGCAGTTCTTC	CASSPVGDEQFF
TRBJ2-1	many	TRBD1	TRBV4-1	TGCGCCAGCAGCCAAGATGCGGCAGGGGGCAATGAGCAGTTCTTC	CASSQDAAGGNEQFF
TRBJ1-1	.	.	TRBV9	TGTGCCAGCAGCGTAAACACTATCACTGAAGCTTTCTTT	CASSVNTITEAFF
TRBJ1-6	many	TRBD1	TRBV20-1	TGCAGTGCTAAGACAGGGGGCGTGAATAATTCACCCCTCCACTTT	CSAKTGGVNNSPLHF
TRBJ1-5	few	.	TRBV28	TGTGCCAGCACCCCGGGGGGGACTAGCAATCAGCCCCAGCATTTT	CASTPGGTSNQPQHF
TRBJ2-7	many	.	TRBV12-3/TRBV12-4	TGTGCCAGCAGTTTAGTGGGTAGGGGACCCTACGAGCAGTACTTC	CASSLVGRGPYEQYF
TRBJ1-2	many	.	TRBV2	TGTGCCAGCAGTGGGACTCTTTCCTATGGCTACACCTTC	CASSGTLSYGYTF
TRBJ2-7	.	.	TRBV19	TGTGCCAGTAGCCAGGGGGGGGGGACAGGTTTCTACGAGCAGTACTTC	CASSQGGGTGFYEQYF
TRBJ1-6	.	TRBD1	TRBV19	TGTGCCAGTAGTAACCGACAGGGAGGGAATTCACCCCTCCACTTT	CASSNRQGGNSPLHF
TRBJ2-1	.	.	TRBV6-1	TGTGCCAGCAGGTCTGAGCAGTTCTTC	CASRSEQFF
TRBJ2-3	few	.	TRBV7-3	TGTGCCAGCAGCTTAAGGCGGGACACAGATACGCAGTATTTT	CASSLRRDTDTQYF
TRBJ2-7	many	TRBD1	TRBV28	TGTGCCAGCGCCGGGACAGTCTACGAGCAGTACTTC	CASAGTVYEQYF
TRBJ1-2	many	.	TRBV12-3/TRBV12-4	TGTGCCAGCAGTTCCCGGGCCCTCGGCCCGGTCCATGGCTACACCTTC	CASSSRALGPVHGYTF
TRBJ2-2	.	.	TRBV7-6	TGTGCCACTGTGGGGACTTCCCCCGGGGAGCTGTTTTTT	CATVGTSPGELFF
TRBJ1-5	many	.	TRBV10-3	TGTGCCATCAGTGCTACTACCGGGGACTCGAATCAGCCCCAGCATTTT	CAISATTGDSNQPQHF
TRBJ2-7	.	.	TRBV3-1	TGTGCCAGCAGCCCCTATTCCGGGCCCGGTGTCGAGCAGTACTTC	CASSPYSGPGVEQYF
TRBJ1-3	many	.	TRBV6-5	TGTGCCAGCAGTTACTCTGCGGTGGGAGGTGGAAACACCATATATTTT	CASSYSAVGGGNTIYF
TRBJ2-7	.	.	TRBV28	TGTGCCAGCAGTCTACCGGGTCCCGGCGAGCAGTACTTC	CASSLPGPGEQYF
TRBJ2-1	few	.	TRBV15	TGTGCCACCAGCAGACAGGGATCCTACAATGAGCAGTTCTTC	CATSRQGSYNEQFF
TRBJ2-3	many	TRBD1	TRBV12-3/TRBV12-4	TGTGCCAGCAGTCGGGACAGCCCAGATACGCAGTATTTT	CASSRDSPDTQYF
TRBJ1-2	.	TRBD1	TRBV28	TGTGCCAGGGGGGGACAGGGGGTCTATGGCTACACCTTC	CARGGQGVYGYTF
TRBJ2-1	.	.	TRBV28	TGTGCCAGCAGTCTTACGGGACTCTCCTACAATGAGCAGTTCTTC	CASSLTGLSYNEQFF
TRBJ2-5	many	TRBD2	TRBV28	TGTGCCAGCACCTTAGCGGGAGGCCTGCCGATCCAAGAGACCCAGTACTTC	CASTLAGGLPIQETQYF